Detailed here is one T cell receptor (beta chain). The target antigen is unknown. Other nucleotide sequences in the sample specify the same CDR3. The source of the sample is a study of shared clonotypes between healthy human individuals. In the study overall: Donors had three CD4 naive, three CD4 memory, two CD8 naive and one CD8 memory plate apiece. Study outcomes and limitations: Specimens sampled were limited to blood, with tissue repertoires likely differing.

CD8 cells regarded as naive lacked CD45RO, were positively chosen for CCR7, and omitted terminally differentiated effector memory CD45RA+ cells. For every subset, genomic DNA was evenly distributed across several immunoSEQ plates. The method was immunoSEQ multiplex PCR; TCRdb's version includes in-frame clones alone and lacks a portion of them. The table records hundreds of thousands of clones, over 90% of them present only once. Trimming removed 4 bases from V and 1 base from J, with 7 bases in between. Per germline, CDR1 MNHEY and CDR2 SMNVEV (reference sequence). The CDR3 has 13 amino acids. Sequenced: naive CD8+ T cells sorted from blood. The receptor was derived from a man aged 25-45 years in good health. The chain uses TRBV27 and TRBJ1-2; D is perhaps TRBD1 (5 bases). In DNA form, the CDR3 reads TGTGCCAGCAGTTGGGGGGGTAACTATGGCTACACCTTC. It translates to CASSWGGNYGYTF.